The entry that follows covers one T cell receptor beta chain sequence. This clonotype was counted a few times. Its antigen is not yet known. No much larger clone exists at a distance of one base, and base qualities are not known. The data stem from a study of CD8 T cells in ankylosing spondylitis (dated by TCRdb to between 2016 and 2019). Regarding the complete study: The study set out to find disease-linked TCR variants by profiling T cell receptor beta repertoires in ankylosing spondylitis patients and healthy donors. The full study cohort comprised around 25 ankylosing spondylitis patients and 85 to 120 healthy donors. Peripheral blood was sampled, and synovial fluid was also collected from ankylosing spondylitis patients.

Here is what the overall study found, with its caveats: The disease-linked clones were reported to be significantly enriched in matched synovial fluid samples from ankylosing spondylitis patients. The disease-linked clones showed a CD8+ phenotype and occurred at relatively low frequencies in peripheral blood. Some TCR beta motif variants had previously been reported in synovial fluid and blood of reactive arthritis patients, which suggested common disease-initiation mechanisms. A TCR beta motif of about eight highly homologous amino acid variants appeared characteristic of blood from ankylosing spondylitis patients.

TCRdb shows the sequencer as Illumina HiSeq 2500. Quantitative 5'-RACE with molecular barcodes was used to prepare TCR beta libraries. The source study handled its data this way. Disease-linked TCR variants were identified with a new computational method built on a probabilistic model of VDJ rearrangement. TCRdb reprocessing: public reads trimmed at Q25 with fastp, clones called with MiXCR, in-frame beta chains kept. Each CDR3 protein appears once, grouped with its most common genes and DNA. Here the V and J calls rest on TCRdb's processing, not on the authors' analysis. The sample includes 250,000 to 350,000 distinct CDR3 sequences, with about 19% observed a single time. The ten top clones hold around 8% of the sample. This TCR derives from a male donor with ankylosing spondylitis or in good health (not recorded which). The specimen sequenced was blood, either unsorted or a sorted T cell fraction (not recorded which).

The CDR3 has the sequence CASSYSSTGNTEAFF. The DNA reads TGTGCCAGCAGTTACTCCTCGACAGGGAATACTGAAGCTTTCTTT. The rearrangement combines TRBV6-2 or TRBV6-3 with TRBJ1-1; the junction holds 7 bases that match TRBD1. According to the germline V gene, CDR1 reads MNHEY and CDR2 reads SVGEGT. The CDR3 starts with the cysteine, ends with the phenylalanine, and has 15 residues. The retained sequence is limited to the CDR3, 45 bases, with the frame set at the first base. Trimming leaves V shorter by 0 bases and J shorter by 5 bases, with the junction holding 6 bases beyond the gene matches.